This T cell receptor (beta chain) came from a study of blood T cells in healthy people across ages. The wider study: Template switching retrieved approximately one barcoded beta molecule for each two T cells.

This clonotype was observed a few times. The use of a sample-barcoded 5' primer and a J-beta primer mix characterized a second PCR of about 7 to 12 cycles. All cDNA molecules were each tagged by a template-switch adaptor with 12 random nucleotides. All samples gave at least 2.5 million CDR3-containing paired-end reads. From the 5' RACE reads, TCRdb called clonotypes with MiXCR, one entry per CDR3 protein. This sample has about 1.5 million distinct CDR3 sequences; approximately 43% occur once, and the top ten carry less than 5%. V lost 1 base to trimming and J lost 1 base; unmatched junction nucleotides: 8. Looked up from germline, CDR1 is DFQATT and CDR2 is SNEGSKA (reference sequence). The CDR3 totals 17 residues.

What was sequenced was blood. This sequence joins TRBV20-1 and TRBJ2-7, with 12 positions matching TRBD2. The clonotype comes from a woman between 18 and 30 years old in good health. Here the CDR3 reads CSARALLTSGSSYEQYF. The CDR3 nucleotides are TGCAGTGCTAGAGCCCTCTTGACTAGCGGGAGTTCCTACGAGCAGTACTTC.